One sample yielded the 16 T cell receptor beta chains listed below, sequenced in a study of cytomegalovirus exposure and HLA in healthy donors. PCR employed 60 Vbeta and 13 Jbeta primers. TCRdb keeps only in-frame clones here, not all; method: immunoSEQ multiplex PCR. The sample contains under 150,000 clones, about 72% of which appear only once. Material: PBMCs. Source of these receptors: a man between 60 and 70 years old in good health and CMV-seronegative.

The chain has TRBV6-5 and TRBJ2-7; 9 nucleotides match TRBD1. Germline V CDR1 and CDR2: MNHEY, SVGAGI. The CDR3 contains 13 residues. V was clipped by 6 bases and J by 5 bases; unmatched bases: 5. In nucleotides, the CDR3 is TGTGCCAGCAGCCTCGGACAGGGGAACGAGCAGTACTTC. It codes for CASSLGQGNEQYF.

This clone showed up just once. This rearrangement joins TRBV29-1 to TRBJ2-7; D may be TRBD2 (5 bases). This CDR3 has 12 amino acids. In germline, CDR1 is SQVTM, CDR2 ANQGSEA. V lost 4 bases to trimming and J lost 2 bases, with 9 bases between them. In nucleotides, the CDR3 is TGCAGCGTTGCGGACGGGGCCTACGAGCAGTACTTC. Its protein product is CSVADGAYEQYF.

The genes are TRBV7-6 and TRBJ2-5, with 10 bases aligning to TRBD2. With V trimmed by 3 bases and J by 11 bases, 12 bases remained unmatched. The CDR3 loop spans 15 amino acids. CDR1 and CDR2 from the germline V gene are SGHVS and FNYEAQ. CDR3 bases: TGTGCCAGCAGCTTCCGGACTAGCGGAGTAGGAGAGCAGTACTTC. This encodes CASSFRTSGVGEQYF.

The V and J genes are TRBV28 and TRBJ2-1, with a possible D match to TRBD2 (5 bases). The CDR3 sequence is 14 residues long. Looked up from germline, CDR1 is MDHEN and CDR2 is SYDVKM. Trimming took 5 bases from V and 4 from J, leaving 12 bases between them. CDR3 region: CASSPLGNYNEQFF. The CDR3, as DNA: TGTGCCAGCAGTCCACTAGGAAATTACAATGAGCAGTTCTTC.

The genes are TRBV7-8 and TRBJ2-5, with 16 bases lining up with TRBD2. Germline trimming cut 0 bases from V and 7 bases from J; bases unmatched to any gene: 8. The CDR3 runs 18 residues. The germline V gene encodes CDR1 SGHVS and CDR2 FQNEAQ. CDR3: CASSLAGTSGRAGGTQYF. The DNA for the CDR3 is TGTGCCAGCAGCTTAGCGGGGACTAGCGGGAGGGCCGGTGGGACCCAGTACTTC.

V is TRBV18 and J is TRBJ1-1, with TRBD1 identical over 8 bases. The CDR3 extends over 15 amino acids. CDR1 KGHSH and CDR2 LQKENI come from the germline V gene. V was pared by 3 bases and J by 1 base, with 4 bases of the junction left unmatched. The CDR3 region has the DNA TGTGCCAGCTCACCGACAGGGGTCCAGAACACTGAAGCTTTCTTT. As protein: CASSPTGVQNTEAFF.

V usage is TRBV6-1 and J usage is TRBJ2-7, with 8 bases matching TRBD2. V gave up 5 bases and J gave up 7 bases; unmatched junction bases: 4. This CDR3 comprises 12 residues. Germline CDR1 MNHNS, CDR2 SASEGT. CDR3 DNA: TGTGCCAGCAGTAGCGGGGGCCGAGAGCAGTACTTC. Residues: CASSSGGREQYF.

The genes are TRBV6-1 and TRBJ2-7, with D unclear. The germline gives CDR1 MNHNS, CDR2 SASEGT. V was pared by 0 bases and J by 0 bases, with 12 bases between. This CDR3 is 16 amino acids long. CDR3 in amino acids: CASSEALRGISYEQYF. In DNA, the CDR3 is TGTGCCAGCAGTGAAGCGCTTCGAGGCATCTCCTACGAGCAGTACTTC.

This chain connects TRBV27 to TRBJ2-5, with D perhaps matching TRBD2 (6 bases). The ends were cut back, 3 bases at V and 5 bases at J, with 19 bases in the middle. Germline assignment: CDR1 MNHEY and CDR2 SMNVEV (reference sequence). The length of the CDR3 is 16 residues. CDR3 in DNA: TGTGCCAGCAGTTTTAACCCGCGGAACCGGGAGGAGACCCAGTACTTC. Translating gives CASSFNPRNREETQYF.

This clone was counted only a few times. This sequence joins TRBV4-2 and TRBJ2-5; 9 positions match TRBD2. The CDR3 runs 18 residues. Unmatched junction bases numbered 11, after V lost 1 base and J lost 2 bases. CDR1 is LGHNA and CDR2 is YNFKEQ in the germline V gene. CDR3 DNA: TGTGCCAGCAGCCAAGCGTCGATAGCGGGAGCACCACAAGAGACCCAGTACTTC. This codes for CASSQASIAGAPQETQYF.

The chain recombines TRBV5-8 with TRBJ2-5; 7 positions match TRBD2. Germline CDR1 and CDR2: SGHTS and YDEGEE. The length of the CDR3 is 15 residues. V trimming: 2 bases; J trimming: 4 bases; junction bases outside the gene matches: 8. CDR3 protein: CASSFGAGVRETQYF. The CDR3, as DNA: TGTGCCAGCAGCTTTGGGGCGGGAGTTCGAGAGACCCAGTACTTC. The whole variable domain, filled in from reference TRBV5-8 and TRBJ2-5, reads EAGVTQSPTHLIKTRGQQATLRCSPISGHTSVYWYQQALGLGLQFLLWYDEGEERNRGNFPPRFSGRQFPNYSSELNVNALELEDSALYLCASSFGAGVRETQYFGPGTRLLVL.

The rearrangement uses TRBV10-2 and TRBJ1-2; D ambiguous. Germline assignment: CDR1 WSHSY and CDR2 SAAADI. The germline V and J ends were trimmed by 4 bases and 7 bases, with 16 bases remaining between them. This CDR3 spans 14 amino acids. The CDR3 here is CASSGAGRGSGYTF. CDR3 DNA sequence: TGCGCCAGCAGTGGAGCGGGGAGAGGGAGTGGCTACACCTTC.

The chain carries TRBV21-1 and TRBJ2-5; TRBD2 is taken as the D call from the table, unchecked against the DNA. TRBV21-1 is recorded as a pseudogene. The CDR3 totals 11 residues. The CDR3: CASSISETQYF. Here the CDR3 DNA reads TGTGCCAGCAGCATTTCTGAGACCCAGTACTTC.

The chain is built from TRBV7-3 and TRBJ1-4, with D possibly being TRBD1 (6 bases). V lost 8 bases and J 7 bases, leaving 14 bases between the germline ends. Germline assignment: CDR1 SGHTA and CDR2 FQGTGA. CDR3 length equals 13 residues. The CDR3 loop is CASAEGVGEKLFF. CDR3 nucleotide sequence: TGTGCCAGCGCCGAGGGGGTTGGTGAAAAACTGTTTTTT.

This chain links TRBV11-3 with TRBJ1-1; D ambiguous. The ends were cut back, 0 bases at V and 10 bases at J, with 12 bases in the middle. The CDR3 loop spans 13 amino acids. Germline V gene data show CDR1 as SGHNT and CDR2 as YENEEA. The CDR3 nucleotides are TGTGCCAGCAGCTTAGATGCGAGCGATGGAGCTTTCTTT. It encodes CASSLDASDGAFF.

This clone has a handful of counts. This rearrangement joins TRBV6-1 to TRBJ1-5; tentatively, D is TRBD1 (5 bases). The V end lost 7 bases, the J end lost 4 bases, and 11 bases lay between the germline ends. Germline loops: CDR1 MNHNS, CDR2 SASEGT. The CDR3 is made up of 13 amino acids. CDR3 sequence reads: CASTDGGNQPQHF. The CDR3 nucleotides read TGTGCCAGCACCGACGGGGGAAATCAGCCCCAGCATTTT.